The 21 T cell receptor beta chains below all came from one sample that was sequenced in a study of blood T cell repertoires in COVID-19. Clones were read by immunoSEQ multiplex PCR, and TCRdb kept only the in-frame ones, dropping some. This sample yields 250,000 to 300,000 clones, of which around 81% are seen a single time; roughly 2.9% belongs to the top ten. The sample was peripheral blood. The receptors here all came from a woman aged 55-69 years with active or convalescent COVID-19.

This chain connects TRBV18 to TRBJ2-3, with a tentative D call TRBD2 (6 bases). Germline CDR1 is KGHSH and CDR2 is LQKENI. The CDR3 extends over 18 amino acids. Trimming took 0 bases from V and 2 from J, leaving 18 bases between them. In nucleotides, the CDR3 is TGTGCCAGCTCACCACCGAGCACTAGCCTCTTTAACACAGATACGCAGTATTTT. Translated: CASSPPSTSLFNTDTQYF.

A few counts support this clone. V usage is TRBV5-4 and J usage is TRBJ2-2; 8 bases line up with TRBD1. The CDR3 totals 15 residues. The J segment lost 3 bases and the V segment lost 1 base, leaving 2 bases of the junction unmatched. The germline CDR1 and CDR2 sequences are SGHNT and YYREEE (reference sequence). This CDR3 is CASSLLTGDTGELFF. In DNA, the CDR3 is TGTGCCAGCAGCTTGTTGACAGGGGACACCGGGGAGCTGTTTTTT.

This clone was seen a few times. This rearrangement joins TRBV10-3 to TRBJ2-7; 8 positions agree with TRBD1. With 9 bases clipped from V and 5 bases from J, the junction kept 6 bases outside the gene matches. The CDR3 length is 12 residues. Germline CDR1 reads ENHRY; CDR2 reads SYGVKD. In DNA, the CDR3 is TGTGCCATTGGGCAGACAGGGGACGAGCAGTACTTC. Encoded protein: CAIGQTGDEQYF.

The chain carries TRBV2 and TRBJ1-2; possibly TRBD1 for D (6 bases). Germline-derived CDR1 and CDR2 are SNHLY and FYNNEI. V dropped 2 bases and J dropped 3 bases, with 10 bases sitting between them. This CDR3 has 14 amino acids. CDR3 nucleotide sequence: TGTGCCAGCAGTGAACTGGGGGCGGACTATGGCTACACCTTC. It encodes CASSELGADYGYTF.

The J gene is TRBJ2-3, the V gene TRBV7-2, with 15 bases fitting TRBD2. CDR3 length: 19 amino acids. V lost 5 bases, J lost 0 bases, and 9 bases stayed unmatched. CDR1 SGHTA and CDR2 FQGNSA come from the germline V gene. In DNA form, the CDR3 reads TGTGCCAGCAGCCGGACCGGGACTAGCGGGGGGTGGAGCACAGATACGCAGTATTTT. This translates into CASSRTGTSGGWSTDTQYF.

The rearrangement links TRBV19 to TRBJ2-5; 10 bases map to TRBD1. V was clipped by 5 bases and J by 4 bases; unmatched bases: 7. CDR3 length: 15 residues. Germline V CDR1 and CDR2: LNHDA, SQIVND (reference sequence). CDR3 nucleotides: TGTGCCAGTAGTTCGCCGGGACAGGGGCGAGAGACCCAGTACTTC. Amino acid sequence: CASSSPGQGRETQYF. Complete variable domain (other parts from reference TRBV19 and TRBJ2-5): DGGITQSPKYLFRKEGQNVTLSCEQNLNHDAMYWYRQDPGQGLRLIYYSQIVNDFQKGDIAEGYSVSREKKESFPLTVTSAQKNPTAFYLCASSSPGQGRETQYFGPGTRLLVL.

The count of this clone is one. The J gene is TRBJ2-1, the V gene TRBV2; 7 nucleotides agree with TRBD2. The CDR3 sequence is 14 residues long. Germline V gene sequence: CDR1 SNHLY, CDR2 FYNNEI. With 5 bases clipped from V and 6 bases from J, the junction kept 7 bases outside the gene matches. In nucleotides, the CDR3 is TGTGCCAGCAGTCTCAGCGGGGCCTCCAATGAGCAGTTCTTC. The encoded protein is CASSLSGASNEQFF.

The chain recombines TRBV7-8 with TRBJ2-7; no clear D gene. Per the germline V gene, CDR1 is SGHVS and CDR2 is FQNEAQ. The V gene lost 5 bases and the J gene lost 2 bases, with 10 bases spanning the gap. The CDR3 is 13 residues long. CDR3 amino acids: CASSAGDPYEQYF. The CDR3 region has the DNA TGTGCCAGCAGCGCAGGCGACCCCTACGAGCAGTACTTC. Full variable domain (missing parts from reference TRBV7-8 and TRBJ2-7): GAGVSQSPRYKVAKRGQDVALRCDPISGHVSLFWYQQALGQGPEFLTYFQNEAQLDKSGLPSDRFFAERPEGSVSTLKIQRTQQEDSAVYLCASSAGDPYEQYFGPGTRLTVT.

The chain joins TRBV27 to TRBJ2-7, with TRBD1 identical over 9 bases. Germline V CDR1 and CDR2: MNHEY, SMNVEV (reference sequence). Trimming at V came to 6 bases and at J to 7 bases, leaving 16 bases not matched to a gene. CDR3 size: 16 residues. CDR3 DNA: TGTGCCAGCAGCAAACTCCCGGGACAGGGCATAGGGGAGCAGTACTTC. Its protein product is CASSKLPGQGIGEQYF.

The CDR3 DNA reads TGTGCCAGCAGCTTAGTAACCGGGGGTTACGAGCAGTACTTC. This encodes CASSLVTGGYEQYF. V gene TRBV7-9 combines with J gene TRBJ2-7, with a possible D match to TRBD2 (6 bases). CDR3 length equals 14 residues. V lost 1 base and J lost 4, with 11 bases in between. Germline values: CDR1 SEHNR, CDR2 FQNEAQ (reference sequence).

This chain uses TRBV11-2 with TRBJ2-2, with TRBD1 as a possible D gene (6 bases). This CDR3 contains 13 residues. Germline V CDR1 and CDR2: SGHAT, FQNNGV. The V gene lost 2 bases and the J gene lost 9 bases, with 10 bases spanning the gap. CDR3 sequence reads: CASSLQWGRELFF. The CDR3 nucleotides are TGTGCCAGCAGCTTACAATGGGGGCGGGAGCTGTTTTTT.

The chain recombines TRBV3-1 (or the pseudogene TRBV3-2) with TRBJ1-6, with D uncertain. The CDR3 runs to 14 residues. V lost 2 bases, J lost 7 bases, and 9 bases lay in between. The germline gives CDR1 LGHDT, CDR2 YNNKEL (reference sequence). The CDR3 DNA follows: TGTGCCAGCAGCCAAAGAGAGATCAATTCACCCCTCCACTTT. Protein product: CASSQREINSPLHF.

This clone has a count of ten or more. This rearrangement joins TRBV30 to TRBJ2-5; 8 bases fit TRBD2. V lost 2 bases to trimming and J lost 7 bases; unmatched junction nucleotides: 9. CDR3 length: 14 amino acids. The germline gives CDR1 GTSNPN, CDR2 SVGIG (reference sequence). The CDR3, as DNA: TGTGCCTGGAGTAAGGGACTAGATTCCGGGACCCAGTACTTC. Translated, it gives CAWSKGLDSGTQYF.

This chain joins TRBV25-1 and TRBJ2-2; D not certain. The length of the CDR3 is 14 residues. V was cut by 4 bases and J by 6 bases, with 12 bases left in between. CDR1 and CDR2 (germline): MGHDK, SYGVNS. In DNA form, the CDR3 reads TGTGCCAGCAGTGGGGTTCGTCTAGCCGGGGAGCTGTTTTTT. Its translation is CASSGVRLAGELFF.

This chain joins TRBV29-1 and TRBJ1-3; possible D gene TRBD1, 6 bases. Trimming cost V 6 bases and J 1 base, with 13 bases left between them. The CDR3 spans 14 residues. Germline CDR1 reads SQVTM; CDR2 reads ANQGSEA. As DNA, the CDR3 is TGCAGCGTGTGGGGAGGGGGTTCTGGAAACACCATATATTTT. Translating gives CSVWGGGSGNTIYF.

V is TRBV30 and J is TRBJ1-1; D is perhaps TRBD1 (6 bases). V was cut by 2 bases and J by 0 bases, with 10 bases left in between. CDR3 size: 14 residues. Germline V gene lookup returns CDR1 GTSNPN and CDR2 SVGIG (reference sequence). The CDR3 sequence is CAWSTGTMNTEAFF. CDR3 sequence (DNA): TGTGCCTGGAGTACCGGGACAATGAACACTGAAGCTTTCTTT.

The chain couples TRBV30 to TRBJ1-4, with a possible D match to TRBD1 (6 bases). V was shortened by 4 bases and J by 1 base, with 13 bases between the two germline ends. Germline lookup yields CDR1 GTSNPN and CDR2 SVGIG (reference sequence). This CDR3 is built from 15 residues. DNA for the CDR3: TGTGCCTGGATGACAGGTGGTATAACTAATGAAAAACTGTTTTTT. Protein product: CAWMTGGITNEKLFF.

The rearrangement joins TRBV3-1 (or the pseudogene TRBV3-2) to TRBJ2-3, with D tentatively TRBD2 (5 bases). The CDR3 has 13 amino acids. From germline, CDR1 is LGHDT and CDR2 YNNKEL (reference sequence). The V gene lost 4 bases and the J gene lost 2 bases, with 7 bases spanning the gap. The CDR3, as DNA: TGTGCCAGCAGCCCGCTAGCCACAGATACGCAGTATTTT. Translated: CASSPLATDTQYF.

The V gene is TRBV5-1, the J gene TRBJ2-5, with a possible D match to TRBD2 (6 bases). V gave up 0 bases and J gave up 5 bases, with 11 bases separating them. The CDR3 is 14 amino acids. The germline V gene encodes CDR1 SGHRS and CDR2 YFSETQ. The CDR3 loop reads CASSLGGVIETQYF. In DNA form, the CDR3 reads TGCGCCAGCAGCTTGGGCGGGGTAATCGAGACCCAGTACTTC.

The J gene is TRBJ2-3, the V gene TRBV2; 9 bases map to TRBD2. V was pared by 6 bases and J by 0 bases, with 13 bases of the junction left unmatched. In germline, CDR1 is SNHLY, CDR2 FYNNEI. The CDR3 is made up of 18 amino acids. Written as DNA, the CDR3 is TGTGCCAGCAGGGGACCGCTGCGGGGGGGCGGGAGCACAGATACGCAGTATTTT. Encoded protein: CASRGPLRGGGSTDTQYF. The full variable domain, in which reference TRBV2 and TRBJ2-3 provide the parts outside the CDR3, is EPEVTQTPSHQVTQMGQEVILRCVPISNHLYFYWYRQILGQKVEFLVSFYNNEISEKSEIFDDQFSVERPDGSNFTLKIRSTKLEDSAMYFCASRGPLRGGGSTDTQYFGPGTRLTVL.

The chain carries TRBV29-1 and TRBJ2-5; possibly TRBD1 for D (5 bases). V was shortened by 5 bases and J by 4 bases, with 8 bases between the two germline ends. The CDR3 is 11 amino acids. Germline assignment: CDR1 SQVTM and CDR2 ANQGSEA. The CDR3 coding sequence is TGCAGCGTTCACCAGGGAGAGACCCAGTACTTC. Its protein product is CSVHQGETQYF.